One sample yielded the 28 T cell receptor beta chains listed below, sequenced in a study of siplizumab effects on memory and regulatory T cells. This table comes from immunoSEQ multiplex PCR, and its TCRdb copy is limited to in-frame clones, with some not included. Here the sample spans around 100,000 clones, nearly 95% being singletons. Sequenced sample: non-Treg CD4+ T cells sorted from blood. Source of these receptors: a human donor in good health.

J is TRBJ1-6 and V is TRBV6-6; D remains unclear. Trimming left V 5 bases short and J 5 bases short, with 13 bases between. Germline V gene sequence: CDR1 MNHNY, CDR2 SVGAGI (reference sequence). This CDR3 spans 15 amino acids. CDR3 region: CASSPRRVDNSPLHF. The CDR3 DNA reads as TGTGCCAGCAGTCCCCGGAGGGTAGATAATTCACCCCTCCACTTT.

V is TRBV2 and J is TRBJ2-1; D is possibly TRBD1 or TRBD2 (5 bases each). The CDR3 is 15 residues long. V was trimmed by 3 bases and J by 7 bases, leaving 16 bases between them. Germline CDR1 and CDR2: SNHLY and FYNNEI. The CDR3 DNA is TGTGCCAGCAGTGAGAACGGGGCCCCCGGGAATGAGCAGTTCTTC. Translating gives CASSENGAPGNEQFF. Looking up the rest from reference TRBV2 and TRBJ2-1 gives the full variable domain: EPEVTQTPSHQVTQMGQEVILRCVPISNHLYFYWYRQILGQKVEFLVSFYNNEISEKSEIFDDQFSVERPDGSNFTLKIRSTKLEDSAMYFCASSENGAPGNEQFFGPGTRLTVL.

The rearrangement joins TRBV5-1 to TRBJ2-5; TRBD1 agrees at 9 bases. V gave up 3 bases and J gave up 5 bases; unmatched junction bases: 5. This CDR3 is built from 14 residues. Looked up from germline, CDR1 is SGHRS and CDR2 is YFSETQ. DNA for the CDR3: TGCGCCAGCAGCTGGGGGGACAGGGCGGAGACCCAGTACTTC. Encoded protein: CASSWGDRAETQYF.

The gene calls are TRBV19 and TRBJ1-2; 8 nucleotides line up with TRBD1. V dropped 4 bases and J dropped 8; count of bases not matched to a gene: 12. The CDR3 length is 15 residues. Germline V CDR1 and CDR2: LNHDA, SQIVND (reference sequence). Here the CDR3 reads CASSKYRTGFGGYTF. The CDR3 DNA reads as TGTGCCAGTAGTAAATATCGGACAGGGTTCGGGGGCTACACCTTC. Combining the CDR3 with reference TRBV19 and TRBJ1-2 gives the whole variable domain DGGITQSPKYLFRKEGQNVTLSCEQNLNHDAMYWYRQDPGQGLRLIYYSQIVNDFQKGDIAEGYSVSREKKESFPLTVTSAQKNPTAFYLCASSKYRTGFGGYTFGSGTRLTVV.

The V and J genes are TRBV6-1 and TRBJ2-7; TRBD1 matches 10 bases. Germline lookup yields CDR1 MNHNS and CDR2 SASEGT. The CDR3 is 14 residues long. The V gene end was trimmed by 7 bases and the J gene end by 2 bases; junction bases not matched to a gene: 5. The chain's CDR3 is CASNLGQGAYEQYF. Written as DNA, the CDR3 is TGTGCCAGCAATCTAGGACAGGGGGCCTACGAGCAGTACTTC.

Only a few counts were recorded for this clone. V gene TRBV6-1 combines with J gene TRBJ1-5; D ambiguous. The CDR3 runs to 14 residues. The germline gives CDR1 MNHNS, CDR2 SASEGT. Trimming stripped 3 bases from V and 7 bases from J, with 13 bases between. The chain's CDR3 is CASSDRGNYQPQHF. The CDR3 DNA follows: TGTGCCAGCAGTGATCGAGGGAACTACCAGCCCCAGCATTTT.

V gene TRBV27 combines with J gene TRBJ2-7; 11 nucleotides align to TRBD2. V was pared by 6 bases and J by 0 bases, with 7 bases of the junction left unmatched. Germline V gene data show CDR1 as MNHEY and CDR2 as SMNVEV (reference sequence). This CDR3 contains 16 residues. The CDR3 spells CASRELAGAYSYEQYF. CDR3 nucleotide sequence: TGTGCCAGCAGAGAACTAGCGGGGGCTTACTCCTACGAGCAGTACTTC.

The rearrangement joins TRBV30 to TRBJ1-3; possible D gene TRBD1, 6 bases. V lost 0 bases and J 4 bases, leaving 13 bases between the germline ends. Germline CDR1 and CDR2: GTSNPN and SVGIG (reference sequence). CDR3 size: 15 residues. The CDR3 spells CAWSVHGTTGNTIYF. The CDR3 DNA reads TGTGCCTGGAGTGTACACGGGACAACGGGAAACACCATATATTTT.

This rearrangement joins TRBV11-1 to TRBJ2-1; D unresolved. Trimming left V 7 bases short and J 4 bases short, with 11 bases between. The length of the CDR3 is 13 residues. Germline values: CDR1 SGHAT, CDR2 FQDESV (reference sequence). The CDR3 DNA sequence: TGTGCCAGCACCTCACCTAAATACAATGAGCAGTTCTTC. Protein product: CASTSPKYNEQFF. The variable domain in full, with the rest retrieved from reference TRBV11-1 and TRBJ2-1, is EAEVAQSPRYKITEKSQAVAFWCDPISGHATLYWYRQILGQGPELLVQFQDESVVDDSQLPKDRFSAERLKGVDSTLKIQPAELGDSAMYLCASTSPKYNEQFFGPGTRLTVL.

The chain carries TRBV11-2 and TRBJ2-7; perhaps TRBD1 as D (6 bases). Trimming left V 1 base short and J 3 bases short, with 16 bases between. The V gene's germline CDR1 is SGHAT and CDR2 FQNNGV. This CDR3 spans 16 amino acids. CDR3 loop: CASSLVPWDTIYEQYF. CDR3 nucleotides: TGTGCCAGCAGCTTAGTACCGTGGGACACTATCTACGAGCAGTACTTC.

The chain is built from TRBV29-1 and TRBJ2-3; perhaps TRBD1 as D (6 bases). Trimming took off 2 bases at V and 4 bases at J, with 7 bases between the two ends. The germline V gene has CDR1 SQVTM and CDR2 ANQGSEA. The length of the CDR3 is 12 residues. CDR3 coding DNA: TGCAGCGTTGAATACAGGGCAGATACGCAGTATTTT. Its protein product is CSVEYRADTQYF.

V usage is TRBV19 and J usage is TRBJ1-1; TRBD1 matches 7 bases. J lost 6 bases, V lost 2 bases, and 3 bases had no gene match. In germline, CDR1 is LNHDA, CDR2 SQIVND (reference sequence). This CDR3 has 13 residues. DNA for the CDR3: TGTGCCAGTAGTATACAGGGGGTCGCTGAAGCTTTCTTT. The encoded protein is CASSIQGVAEAFF. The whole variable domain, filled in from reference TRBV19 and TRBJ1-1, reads DGGITQSPKYLFRKEGQNVTLSCEQNLNHDAMYWYRQDPGQGLRLIYYSQIVNDFQKGDIAEGYSVSREKKESFPLTVTSAQKNPTAFYLCASSIQGVAEAFFGQGTRLTVV.

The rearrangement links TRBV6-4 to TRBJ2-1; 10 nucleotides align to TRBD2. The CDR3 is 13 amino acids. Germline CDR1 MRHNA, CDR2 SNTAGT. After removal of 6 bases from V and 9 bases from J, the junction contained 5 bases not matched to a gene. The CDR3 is CASSASGGGEQFF. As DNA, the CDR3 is TGTGCCAGCAGCGCTAGCGGGGGAGGTGAGCAGTTCTTC.

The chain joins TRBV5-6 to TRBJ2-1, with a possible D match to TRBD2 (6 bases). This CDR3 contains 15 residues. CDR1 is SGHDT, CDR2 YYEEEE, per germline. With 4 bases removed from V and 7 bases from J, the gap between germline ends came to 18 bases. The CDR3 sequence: CASSGGTGLWNEQFF. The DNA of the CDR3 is TGTGCCAGCAGCGGGGGGACGGGGCTCTGGAATGAGCAGTTCTTC.

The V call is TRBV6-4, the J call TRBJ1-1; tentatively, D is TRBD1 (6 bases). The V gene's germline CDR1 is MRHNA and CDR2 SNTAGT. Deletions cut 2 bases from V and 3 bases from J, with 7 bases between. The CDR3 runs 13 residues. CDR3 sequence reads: CASSDRQDTEAFF. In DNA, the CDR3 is TGTGCCAGCAGTGACCGACAGGACACTGAAGCTTTCTTT.

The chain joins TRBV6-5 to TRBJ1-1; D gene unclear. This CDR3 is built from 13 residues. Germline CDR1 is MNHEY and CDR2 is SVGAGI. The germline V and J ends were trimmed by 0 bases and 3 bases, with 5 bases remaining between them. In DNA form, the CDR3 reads TGTGCCAGCAGTTACTCGGCGGACACTGAAGCTTTCTTT. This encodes CASSYSADTEAFF.

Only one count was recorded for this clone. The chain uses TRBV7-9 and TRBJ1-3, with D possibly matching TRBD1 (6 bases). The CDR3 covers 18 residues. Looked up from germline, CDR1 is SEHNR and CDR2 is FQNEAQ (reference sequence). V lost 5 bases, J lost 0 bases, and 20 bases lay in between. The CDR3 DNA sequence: TGTGCCAGCAGCACCCCGAGGGGGGTCATTAGCTCTGGAAACACCATATATTTT. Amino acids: CASSTPRGVISSGNTIYF.

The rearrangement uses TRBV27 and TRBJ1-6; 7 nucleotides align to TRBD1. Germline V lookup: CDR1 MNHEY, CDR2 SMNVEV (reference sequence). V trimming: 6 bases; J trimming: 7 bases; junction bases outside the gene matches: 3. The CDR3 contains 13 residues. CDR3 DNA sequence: TGTGCCAGCAGCTGGACAGGCAATTCACCCCTCCACTTT. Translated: CASSWTGNSPLHF.

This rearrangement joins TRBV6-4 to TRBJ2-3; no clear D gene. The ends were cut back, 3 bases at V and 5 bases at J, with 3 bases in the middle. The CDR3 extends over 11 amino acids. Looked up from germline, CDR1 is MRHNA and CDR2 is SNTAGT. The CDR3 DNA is TGTGCCAGCAGTGAACAAGATACGCAGTATTTT. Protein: CASSEQDTQYF.

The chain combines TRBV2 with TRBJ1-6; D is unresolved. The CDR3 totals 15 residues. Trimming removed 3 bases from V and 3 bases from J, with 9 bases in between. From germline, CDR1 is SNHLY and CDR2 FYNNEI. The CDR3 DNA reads TGTGCCAGCAGTGAGGTTGGCAGCTATAATTCACCCCTCCACTTT. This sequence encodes CASSEVGSYNSPLHF. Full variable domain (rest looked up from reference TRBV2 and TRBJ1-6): EPEVTQTPSHQVTQMGQEVILRCVPISNHLYFYWYRQILGQKVEFLVSFYNNEISEKSEIFDDQFSVERPDGSNFTLKIRSTKLEDSAMYFCASSEVGSYNSPLHFGNGTRLTVT.

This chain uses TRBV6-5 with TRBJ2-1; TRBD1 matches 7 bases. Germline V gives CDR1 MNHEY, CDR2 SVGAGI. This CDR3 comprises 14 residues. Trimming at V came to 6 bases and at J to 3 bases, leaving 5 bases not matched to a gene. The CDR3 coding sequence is TGTGCCAGCAGGCAGACAGGGAACTACAATGAGCAGTTCTTC. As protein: CASRQTGNYNEQFF.

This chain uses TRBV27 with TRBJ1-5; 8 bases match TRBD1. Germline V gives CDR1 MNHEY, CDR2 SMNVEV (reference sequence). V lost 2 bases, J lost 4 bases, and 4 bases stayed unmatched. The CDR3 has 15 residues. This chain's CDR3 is CASSLGQGPNQPQHF. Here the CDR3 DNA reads TGTGCCAGCAGTTTAGGACAGGGACCTAATCAGCCCCAGCATTTT.

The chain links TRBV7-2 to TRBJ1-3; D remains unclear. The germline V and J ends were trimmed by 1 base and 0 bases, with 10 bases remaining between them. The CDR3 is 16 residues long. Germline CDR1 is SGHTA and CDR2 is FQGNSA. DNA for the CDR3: TGTGCCAGCAGCTTAGTCGACGTAAACTCTGGAAACACCATATATTTT. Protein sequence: CASSLVDVNSGNTIYF.

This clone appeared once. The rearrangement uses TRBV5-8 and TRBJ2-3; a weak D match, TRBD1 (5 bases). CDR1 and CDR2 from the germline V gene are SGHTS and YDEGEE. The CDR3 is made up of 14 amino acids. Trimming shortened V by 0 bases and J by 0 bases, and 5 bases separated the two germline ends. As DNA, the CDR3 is TGTGCCAGCAGCTTGGAGGGGAGCACAGATACGCAGTATTTT. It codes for CASSLEGSTDTQYF. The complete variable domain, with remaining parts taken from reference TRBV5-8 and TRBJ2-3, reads EAGVTQSPTHLIKTRGQQATLRCSPISGHTSVYWYQQALGLGLQFLLWYDEGEERNRGNFPPRFSGRQFPNYSSELNVNALELEDSALYLCASSLEGSTDTQYFGPGTRLTVL.

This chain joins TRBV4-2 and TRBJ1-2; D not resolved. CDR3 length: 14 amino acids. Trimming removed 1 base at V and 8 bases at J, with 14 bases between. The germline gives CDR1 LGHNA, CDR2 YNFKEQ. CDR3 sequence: CASSQGRTALGYTF. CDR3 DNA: TGTGCCAGCAGCCAAGGGAGGACGGCCCTAGGCTACACCTTC.

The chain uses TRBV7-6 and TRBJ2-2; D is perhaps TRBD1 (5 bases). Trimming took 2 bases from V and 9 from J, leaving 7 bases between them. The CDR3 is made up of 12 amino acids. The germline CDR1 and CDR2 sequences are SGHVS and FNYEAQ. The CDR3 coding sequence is TGTGCCAGCAGCTTATCAGGGAGGGAGCTGTTTTTT. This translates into CASSLSGRELFF.

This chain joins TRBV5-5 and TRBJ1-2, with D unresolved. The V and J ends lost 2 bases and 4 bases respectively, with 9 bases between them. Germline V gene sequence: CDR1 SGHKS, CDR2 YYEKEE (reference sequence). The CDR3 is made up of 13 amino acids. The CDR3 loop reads CASSLPHSYGYTF. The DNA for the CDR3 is TGTGCCAGCAGCTTACCACACTCCTATGGCTACACCTTC.

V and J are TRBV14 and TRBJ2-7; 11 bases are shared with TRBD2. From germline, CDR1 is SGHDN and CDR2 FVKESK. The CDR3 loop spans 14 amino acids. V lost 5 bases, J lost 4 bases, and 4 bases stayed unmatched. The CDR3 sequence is CASSSTSGVYEQYF. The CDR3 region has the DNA TGTGCCAGCAGCTCGACTAGCGGGGTATACGAGCAGTACTTC.